This T cell receptor beta chain was identified during a study of T cell responses to AZD1222 COVID-19 vaccine. The CDR3 sequence is 12 residues long. Trimming shortened V by 5 bases and J by 10 bases, and 12 bases separated the two germline ends. CDR1 SEHNR and CDR2 FQNEAQ come from the germline V gene (reference sequence). Measured with immunoSEQ multiplex PCR; TCRdb has only the in-frame clones, and not every one. Among around 180,000 clones listed, 90% to 95% were seen once. Source: peripheral blood, taken 28 days after the second AZD1222 dose. This TCR was recovered from an adult who received the AZD1222 COVID-19 vaccine. This chain connects TRBV7-9 to TRBJ2-1, with D hard to call. The CDR3 DNA sequence: TGTGCCAGCAGCCTCTTGGTTGGCGAGCAGTTCTTC. Its translation: CASSLLVGEQFF.